Below, 10 T cell receptor beta chains from the same sample are listed, as sequenced in a study of blood T cell repertoires in COVID-19. The method was immunoSEQ multiplex PCR; TCRdb's version includes in-frame clones alone and lacks a portion of them. The sample lists roughly 91,000 clones; 84% were seen once. Sample: peripheral blood. These receptors were collected from a man aged 65 to 79 with active or convalescent COVID-19.

The chain combines TRBV5-1 with TRBJ1-1; D remains ambiguous. The CDR3 loop spans 14 amino acids. Trimming pared 4 bases from V and 1 base from J, leaving 11 bases between. CDR1 is SGHRS and CDR2 is YFSETQ in the germline V gene. CDR3: CASSLETSNTEAFF. The CDR3 DNA is TGCGCCAGCAGCCTTGAGACATCGAACACTGAAGCTTTCTTT.

V is TRBV6-5 and J is TRBJ1-2; D call uncertain. The germline V and J ends were trimmed by 7 bases and 7 bases, with 13 bases remaining between them. The CDR3 totals 12 residues. The germline V gene encodes CDR1 MNHEY and CDR2 SVGAGI. The CDR3 loop reads CASTAGPGGYTF. CDR3 in DNA: TGTGCCAGCACGGCAGGCCCTGGTGGCTACACCTTC.

This clone was counted only a few times. The chain couples TRBV2 to TRBJ1-2; D may be TRBD1 (6 bases). CDR1 is SNHLY, CDR2 FYNNEI, per germline. CDR3 length equals 15 residues. V lost 5 bases and J lost 4, with 17 bases in between. For the CDR3, the DNA is TGTGCCAGCAGTCCCAGACAGGCGGCCCTCTATGGCTACACCTTC. It specifies CASSPRQAALYGYTF.

The genes are TRBV5-6 and TRBJ1-6, with 9 bases aligning to TRBD1. Germline loops: CDR1 SGHDT, CDR2 YYEEEE. This CDR3 region has 16 residues. V shed 4 bases, J shed 9 bases, and the junction held 11 bases outside the gene matches. The CDR3 protein is CASSEDTGTGLSPLHF. CDR3 DNA sequence: TGTGCCAGCAGCGAGGATACCGGGACAGGGCTTTCACCCCTCCACTTT.

J is TRBJ2-1 and V is TRBV15, with 8 bases aligning to TRBD2. CDR1 LNHNV and CDR2 YYDKDF come from the germline V gene (reference sequence). The CDR3 contains 16 residues. J lost 1 base, V lost 6 bases, and 8 bases had no gene match. The CDR3 here is CATSNELAESYNEQFF. The CDR3, as DNA: TGTGCCACCAGTAACGAACTAGCGGAATCCTACAATGAGCAGTTCTTC. Based on the CDR3 plus reference TRBV15 and TRBJ2-1, the full variable domain is DAMVIQNPRYQVTQFGKPVTLSCSQTLNHNVMYWYQQKSSQAPKLLFHYYDKDFNNEADTPDNFQSRRPNTSFCFLDIRSPGLGDTAMYLCATSNELAESYNEQFFGPGTRLTVL.

CDR3 bases: TGTGCCAGCAGTGATTGGACAGGGGGCGGCATCACTGAAGCTTTCTTT. This gives the protein CASSDWTGGGITEAFF. The chain recombines TRBV2 with TRBJ1-1; 11 nucleotides match TRBD1. Germline V CDR1 and CDR2: SNHLY, FYNNEI. This CDR3 contains 16 residues. V lost 3 bases and J lost 4; bases outside the gene matches: 7.

This chain links TRBV9 with TRBJ2-1, with 12 bases identical to TRBD2. The J segment lost 5 bases and the V segment lost 0 bases, leaving 6 bases of the junction unmatched. There are 17 residues in the CDR3. Germline CDR1 SGDLS, CDR2 YYNGEE. CDR3 DNA sequence: TGTGCCAGCAGCGTAGCTAGCGGGGGGGCTTTAGACAATGAGCAGTTCTTC. It specifies CASSVASGGALDNEQFF. The whole variable domain, remainder taken from reference TRBV9 and TRBJ2-1, is DSGVTQTPKHLITATGQRVTLRCSPRSGDLSVYWYQQSLDQGLQFLIQYYNGEERAKGNILERFSAQQFPDLHSELNLSSLELGDSALYFCASSVASGGALDNEQFFGPGTRLTVL.

The chain uses TRBV4-3 and TRBJ1-1, with a tentative D call TRBD1 (5 bases). Germline V gene data show CDR1 as LGHNA and CDR2 as YSLEER. The CDR3 spans 14 residues. V was trimmed by 1 base and J by 4 bases, leaving 10 bases between them. The CDR3 is CASSQVGGATEAFF. CDR3 nucleotide sequence: TGCGCCAGCAGCCAAGTTGGAGGGGCCACTGAAGCTTTCTTT.

The chain carries TRBV28 and TRBJ1-6, with no clear D. The CDR3 is made up of 13 amino acids. V was cut by 5 bases and J by 10 bases, with 12 bases left in between. Germline CDR1 is MDHEN and CDR2 is SYDVKM. CDR3 in amino acids: CASSDGSSSPLHF. CDR3 sequence (DNA): TGTGCCAGCAGTGATGGATCTAGCTCACCCCTCCACTTT.

The chain uses TRBV11-2 and TRBJ1-4, with 7 bases aligning to TRBD1. The CDR3 is 15 residues long. The germline V gene has CDR1 SGHAT and CDR2 FQNNGV. V lost 5 bases to trimming and J lost 4 bases; unmatched junction nucleotides: 7. This CDR3 is CASSPEGTVNEKLFF. CDR3 bases: TGTGCCAGCAGCCCAGAGGGGACAGTTAATGAAAAACTGTTTTTT. Drawing the rest from reference TRBV11-2 and TRBJ1-4, the complete variable domain is EAGVAQSPRYKIIEKRQSVAFWCNPISGHATLYWYQQILGQGPKLLIQFQNNGVVDDSQLPKDRFSAERLKGVDSTLKIQPAKLEDSAVYLCASSPEGTVNEKLFFGSGTQLSVL.